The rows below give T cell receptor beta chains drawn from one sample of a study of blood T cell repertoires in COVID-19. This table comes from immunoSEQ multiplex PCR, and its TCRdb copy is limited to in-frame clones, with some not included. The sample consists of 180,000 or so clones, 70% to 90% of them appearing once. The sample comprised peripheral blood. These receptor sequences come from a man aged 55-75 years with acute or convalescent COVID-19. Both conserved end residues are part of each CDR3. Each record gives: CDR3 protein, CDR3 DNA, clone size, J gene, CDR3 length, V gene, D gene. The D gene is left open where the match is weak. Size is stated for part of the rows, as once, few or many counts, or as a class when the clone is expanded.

CDR3 protein: CASSLAEESSYEQYF; CDR3 DNA: TGTGCCAGCAGCTTAGCGGAGGAGTCCTCCTACGAGCAGTACTTC; clone size: .; J gene: TRBJ2-7; CDR3 length: 15; V gene: TRBV7-6; D gene: .
CDR3 protein: CASRAQGVVYEQYF; CDR3 DNA: TGTGCCAGCAGAGCACAGGGGGTGGTCTACGAGCAGTACTTC; clone size: .; J gene: TRBJ2-7; CDR3 length: 14; V gene: TRBV28; D gene: TRBD1
CDR3 protein: CASSPRQGSLNTEAFF; CDR3 DNA: TGTGCCAGCAGCCCGCGACAGGGAAGCTTGAACACTGAAGCTTTCTTT; clone size: .; J gene: TRBJ1-1; CDR3 length: 16; V gene: TRBV4-2; D gene: TRBD1
CDR3 protein: CASTRPQGRNEKLFF; CDR3 DNA: TGTGCCAGCACCCGACCCCAGGGGCGTAATGAAAAACTGTTTTTT; clone size: .; J gene: TRBJ1-4; CDR3 length: 15; V gene: TRBV6-4; D gene: .
CDR3 protein: CASSFGIGTGGGKLFF; CDR3 DNA: TGTGCCAGCAGTTTTGGAATAGGGACAGGGGGCGGAAAACTGTTTTTT; clone size: .; J gene: TRBJ1-4; CDR3 length: 16; V gene: TRBV28; D gene: TRBD1
CDR3 protein: CASRHSGQSGELFF; CDR3 DNA: TGTGCCAGCAGACATTCTGGACAGAGCGGGGAGCTGTTTTTT; clone size: .; J gene: TRBJ2-2; CDR3 length: 14; V gene: TRBV6-5; D gene: .
CDR3 protein: CASSPGQRDYGYTF; CDR3 DNA: TGTGCCAGCTCCCCGGGACAGCGAGACTATGGCTACACCTTC; clone size: few; J gene: TRBJ1-2; CDR3 length: 14; V gene: TRBV18; D gene: TRBD1
CDR3 protein: CASRTRGNTGELFF; CDR3 DNA: TGTGCCAGCAGGACCAGGGGGAACACCGGGGAGCTGTTTTTT; clone size: .; J gene: TRBJ2-2; CDR3 length: 14; V gene: TRBV3-1/TRBV3-2; D gene: .
CDR3 protein: CATSDPTGERSGELFF; CDR3 DNA: TGTGCCACCAGTGACCCGACAGGGGAACGGAGCGGGGAGCTGTTTTTT; clone size: .; J gene: TRBJ2-2; CDR3 length: 16; V gene: TRBV24-1; D gene: TRBD1
CDR3 protein: CASSQDPGQGSTGELFF; CDR3 DNA: TGTGCCAGCAGCCAAGATCCGGGACAGGGGAGCACCGGGGAGCTGTTTTTT; clone size: .; J gene: TRBJ2-2; CDR3 length: 17; V gene: TRBV3-1/TRBV3-2; D gene: TRBD1
CDR3 protein: CASSLDRGSGYTF; CDR3 DNA: TGCGCCAGCAGCTTGGACAGGGGCTCTGGCTACACCTTC; clone size: few; J gene: TRBJ1-2; CDR3 length: 13; V gene: TRBV5-1; D gene: TRBD1
CDR3 protein: CASSLLAGAGELFF; CDR3 DNA: TGTGCCAGCAGCCTCCTAGCGGGGGCCGGGGAGCTGTTTTTT; clone size: .; J gene: TRBJ2-2; CDR3 length: 14; V gene: TRBV14; D gene: TRBD2
CDR3 protein: CASSSYVGLAGAQETQYF; CDR3 DNA: TGTGCCAGCAGCTCGTACGTAGGACTAGCGGGAGCGCAAGAGACCCAGTACTTC; clone size: .; J gene: TRBJ2-5; CDR3 length: 18; V gene: TRBV7-2; D gene: TRBD2
CDR3 protein: CASSWATDTQYF; CDR3 DNA: TGTGCCAGCAGTTGGGCTACAGATACGCAGTATTTT; clone size: .; J gene: TRBJ2-3; CDR3 length: 12; V gene: TRBV6-5; D gene: .
CDR3 protein: CASSLGLAGLNTGELFF; CDR3 DNA: TGTGCCAGCAGCTTAGGCCTAGCGGGGCTAAACACCGGGGAGCTGTTTTTT; clone size: .; J gene: TRBJ2-2; CDR3 length: 17; V gene: TRBV7-3; D gene: TRBD2
CDR3 protein: CASGKGQQLYGYTF; CDR3 DNA: TGTGCCAGCGGAAAGGGACAGCAACTATATGGCTACACCTTC; clone size: once; J gene: TRBJ1-2; CDR3 length: 14; V gene: TRBV28; D gene: TRBD1
CDR3 protein: CASSFNGIGETQYF; CDR3 DNA: TGTGCTAGCAGCTTTAACGGGATAGGAGAGACCCAGTACTTC; clone size: .; J gene: TRBJ2-5; CDR3 length: 14; V gene: TRBV7-7; D gene: .
CDR3 protein: CASSEVGGNEKLFF; CDR3 DNA: TGTGCCAGCAGTGAAGTTGGGGGGAATGAAAAACTGTTTTTT; clone size: .; J gene: TRBJ1-4; CDR3 length: 14; V gene: TRBV6-1; D gene: .
CDR3 protein: CASSLRAGGDLEQFF; CDR3 DNA: TGTGCCAGCAGCTTAAGGGCAGGGGGTGACCTTGAGCAGTTCTTC; clone size: .; J gene: TRBJ2-1; CDR3 length: 15; V gene: TRBV7-3; D gene: TRBD1
CDR3 protein: CASSSRTQSYEQYF; CDR3 DNA: TGCGCCAGCAGCTCCCGGACTCAATCCTACGAGCAGTACTTC; clone size: .; J gene: TRBJ2-7; CDR3 length: 14; V gene: TRBV5-1; D gene: .
CDR3 protein: CASMKLGGNNQPQHF; CDR3 DNA: TGTGCCAGCATGAAGTTAGGGGGCAACAATCAGCCCCAGCATTTT; clone size: few; J gene: TRBJ1-5; CDR3 length: 15; V gene: TRBV27; D gene: TRBD1
CDR3 protein: CASSRRGGDQPQHF; CDR3 DNA: TGTGCCAGCAGCCGTAGGGGGGGAGACCAGCCCCAGCATTTT; clone size: .; J gene: TRBJ1-5; CDR3 length: 14; V gene: TRBV7-2; D gene: .
CDR3 protein: CASRGGGYGYTF; CDR3 DNA: TGTGCCAGCAGGGGAGGGGGTTATGGCTACACCTTC; clone size: .; J gene: TRBJ1-2; CDR3 length: 12; V gene: TRBV2; D gene: .
CDR3 protein: CASSLSASVAETQYF; CDR3 DNA: TGCGCCAGCAGCTTGAGCGCTAGCGTTGCGGAGACCCAGTACTTC; clone size: .; J gene: TRBJ2-5; CDR3 length: 15; V gene: TRBV5-1; D gene: .
CDR3 protein: CAWSLTNTHEQFF; CDR3 DNA: TGTGCCTGGAGCCTGACTAATACCCATGAGCAGTTCTTC; clone size: .; J gene: TRBJ2-1; CDR3 length: 13; V gene: TRBV30; D gene: .
CDR3 protein: CASSPAADTNEKLFF; CDR3 DNA: TGTGCCAGCAGCCCGGCCGCGGATACTAATGAAAAACTGTTTTTT; clone size: .; J gene: TRBJ1-4; CDR3 length: 15; V gene: TRBV5-4; D gene: .
CDR3 protein: CASSQDRQLTSGNTIYF; CDR3 DNA: TGCGCCAGCAGCCAAGATCGACAGTTAACCTCTGGAAACACCATATATTTT; clone size: .; J gene: TRBJ1-3; CDR3 length: 17; V gene: TRBV4-1; D gene: .
CDR3 protein: CASRPQGNEQFF; CDR3 DNA: TGTGCCAGCAGGCCCCAGGGGAATGAGCAGTTCTTC; clone size: .; J gene: TRBJ2-1; CDR3 length: 12; V gene: TRBV2; D gene: .
CDR3 protein: CASSLGQESNQPQHF; CDR3 DNA: TGTGCCAGCAGCCTAGGACAGGAGAGCAATCAGCCCCAGCATTTT; clone size: .; J gene: TRBJ1-5; CDR3 length: 15; V gene: TRBV5-8; D gene: TRBD1
CDR3 protein: CASSFSVANQPQHF; CDR3 DNA: TGTGCCAGCAGTTTCAGTGTAGCTAATCAGCCCCAGCATTTT; clone size: .; J gene: TRBJ1-5; CDR3 length: 14; V gene: TRBV28; D gene: .
CDR3 protein: CASSLGDRGDTEAFF; CDR3 DNA: TGCGCCAGCAGCTTGGGGGACAGGGGAGATACTGAAGCTTTCTTT; clone size: .; J gene: TRBJ1-1; CDR3 length: 15; V gene: TRBV5-1; D gene: TRBD1
CDR3 protein: CASSEARGAPYGYTF; CDR3 DNA: TGTGCCAGCAGTGAAGCGCGAGGAGCCCCATATGGCTACACCTTC; clone size: .; J gene: TRBJ1-2; CDR3 length: 15; V gene: TRBV6-1; D gene: .
CDR3 protein: CASSYGRDRGHEQYF; CDR3 DNA: TGTGCCAGCAGCTACGGGCGGGACAGGGGCCACGAGCAGTACTTC; clone size: .; J gene: TRBJ2-7; CDR3 length: 15; V gene: TRBV5-4; D gene: TRBD1
CDR3 protein: CANQGPLGTEAFF; CDR3 DNA: TGTGCCAACCAGGGTCCCTTGGGAACTGAAGCTTTCTTT; clone size: .; J gene: TRBJ1-1; CDR3 length: 13; V gene: TRBV6-5; D gene: .
CDR3 protein: CASSLVDRGESPLHF; CDR3 DNA: TGTGCCAGCAGCTTAGTAGACAGAGGAGAATCACCCCTCCACTTT; clone size: .; J gene: TRBJ1-6; CDR3 length: 15; V gene: TRBV7-9; D gene: .
CDR3 protein: CASSRDRALGEQFF; CDR3 DNA: TGTGCCAGTAGTAGAGACAGGGCTTTGGGTGAGCAGTTCTTC; clone size: .; J gene: TRBJ2-1; CDR3 length: 14; V gene: TRBV19; D gene: TRBD1
CDR3 protein: CASSLSADTNSPLHF; CDR3 DNA: TGTGCCAGCAGCTTATCCGCGGACACAAATTCACCCCTCCACTTT; clone size: once; J gene: TRBJ1-6; CDR3 length: 15; V gene: TRBV7-9; D gene: .
CDR3 protein: CASSPGGSSSYEQYF; CDR3 DNA: TGTGCCAGCAGCCCGGGGGGGTCTAGCTCCTACGAGCAGTACTTC; clone size: .; J gene: TRBJ2-7; CDR3 length: 15; V gene: TRBV25-1; D gene: TRBD2
CDR3 protein: CASSSPLTSGREFF; CDR3 DNA: TGTGCCAGCAGTTCTCCATTGACTAGCGGGAGGGAGTTCTTC; clone size: .; J gene: TRBJ2-1; CDR3 length: 14; V gene: TRBV28; D gene: TRBD2
CDR3 protein: CASSGGQGDTEAFF; CDR3 DNA: TGTGCCAGCAGTGGGGGACAGGGTGACACTGAAGCTTTCTTT; clone size: once; J gene: TRBJ1-1; CDR3 length: 14; V gene: TRBV25-1; D gene: TRBD1
CDR3 protein: CATRDRGHQPQHF; CDR3 DNA: TGTGCCACCAGGGACAGGGGCCATCAGCCCCAGCATTTT; clone size: .; J gene: TRBJ1-5; CDR3 length: 13; V gene: TRBV15; D gene: TRBD1
CDR3 protein: CASSYPAGGQPQHF; CDR3 DNA: TGTGCCAGCAGCTACCCCGCGGGAGGTCAGCCCCAGCATTTT; clone size: .; J gene: TRBJ1-5; CDR3 length: 14; V gene: TRBV7-2; D gene: .
CDR3 protein: CASSPRGGVGYGYTF; CDR3 DNA: TGTGCCAGCAGTCCCCGGGGTGGCGTGGGGTATGGCTACACCTTC; clone size: .; J gene: TRBJ1-2; CDR3 length: 15; V gene: TRBV27; D gene: .
CDR3 protein: CAWSPGDTEAFF; CDR3 DNA: TGTGCCTGGAGCCCCGGGGACACTGAAGCTTTCTTT; clone size: .; J gene: TRBJ1-1; CDR3 length: 12; V gene: TRBV30; D gene: .
CDR3 protein: CASSSTSGRSNTGELFF; CDR3 DNA: TGTGCCAGCAGTTCGACTAGCGGGAGGTCGAACACCGGGGAGCTGTTTTTT; clone size: few; J gene: TRBJ2-2; CDR3 length: 17; V gene: TRBV5-4; D gene: TRBD2
CDR3 protein: CASSFRLATSTDTQYF; CDR3 DNA: TGTGCCAGCAGCTTCCGACTAGCGACCAGCACAGATACGCAGTATTTT; clone size: .; J gene: TRBJ2-3; CDR3 length: 16; V gene: TRBV5-6; D gene: TRBD2
CDR3 protein: CASSLLTGGNSPLHF; CDR3 DNA: TGTGCCAGCAGTTTGCTGACAGGGGGGAATTCACCCCTCCACTTT; clone size: once; J gene: TRBJ1-6; CDR3 length: 15; V gene: TRBV6-2/TRBV6-3; D gene: TRBD1
CDR3 protein: CASSFSPKNQPQHF; CDR3 DNA: TGTGCCAGCAGTTTTAGTCCGAAAAATCAGCCCCAGCATTTT; clone size: .; J gene: TRBJ1-5; CDR3 length: 14; V gene: TRBV27; D gene: .
CDR3 protein: CASSDPTGGTDTQYF; CDR3 DNA: TGTGCCAGCAGTGATCCAACAGGGGGTACAGATACGCAGTATTTT; clone size: .; J gene: TRBJ2-3; CDR3 length: 15; V gene: TRBV25-1; D gene: TRBD1
CDR3 protein: CASSQETPARGIRMSQFF; CDR3 DNA: TGTGCCAGCAGCCAAGAGACCCCGGCTAGGGGGATCAGAATGTCGCAGTTCTTC; clone size: .; J gene: TRBJ2-1; CDR3 length: 18; V gene: TRBV4-2; D gene: .
CDR3 protein: CASRRAGAYNEQFF; CDR3 DNA: TGTGCCAGCAGGAGGGCGGGCGCCTACAATGAGCAGTTCTTC; clone size: .; J gene: TRBJ2-1; CDR3 length: 14; V gene: TRBV14; D gene: .
CDR3 protein: CASSFGGTGWLRDGYTF; CDR3 DNA: TGTGCCAGCAGTTTCGGAGGGACAGGGTGGTTACGTGATGGCTACACCTTC; clone size: .; J gene: TRBJ1-2; CDR3 length: 17; V gene: TRBV28; D gene: TRBD1
CDR3 protein: CASSYSGTGGAGGYTF; CDR3 DNA: TGTGCCAGCAGTTACAGTGGTACAGGGGGCGCGGGAGGCTACACCTTC; clone size: .; J gene: TRBJ1-2; CDR3 length: 16; V gene: TRBV6-5; D gene: TRBD1
CDR3 protein: CATRGSGKVYNEQFF; CDR3 DNA: TGTGCCACCCGTGGAAGCGGGAAGGTCTACAATGAGCAGTTCTTC; clone size: .; J gene: TRBJ2-1; CDR3 length: 15; V gene: TRBV19; D gene: TRBD2